This TCR beta chain stems from a study of PD-L1 blockade in urothelial cancer. At the level of the study: Male sex and bladder-origin urothelial cancer were recorded for about 85% of the roughly 29 patients.

The CDR3 length is 15 residues. V gave up 4 bases and J gave up 4 bases; unmatched junction bases: 5. Germline lookup yields CDR1 SGHDT and CDR2 YYEEEE. Here immunoSEQ multiplex PCR was the method, and the copy in TCRdb shows in-frame clones only, minus some. The sample has about 80,000 clones; about nine tenths are singletons. The source was PBMCs, collected around atezolizumab (anti-PD-L1) treatment. This chain connects TRBV5-6 to TRBJ1-2; 12 bases map to TRBD1. This clonotype was sampled from a woman aged 70-85 years with urothelial cancer. The CDR3 loop reads CASSTGQGAVYGYTF. CDR3 DNA: TGTGCCAGCAGCACGGGACAGGGGGCGGTCTATGGCTACACCTTC.